This T cell receptor (beta chain) is drawn from a study of blood T cell repertoires in COVID-19. Trimming took 4 bases from V and 9 from J, leaving 13 bases between them. This CDR3 is built from 13 residues. CDR1 SGHDN and CDR2 FVKESK come from the germline V gene. The table came from immunoSEQ multiplex PCR; TCRdb's copy has only in-frame clones and leaves some out. The sample carries tens of thousands of clones, roughly 79% recorded once. Sequences were obtained from peripheral blood. The rearrangement links TRBV14 to TRBJ2-1; D is possibly TRBD2 (5 bases). The sequence was obtained from a human donor in a cohort sampled during active COVID-19. The CDR3 loop reads CASSPWGAGEQFF. CDR3 nucleotides: TGTGCCAGCAGCCCCTGGGGAGCAGGTGAGCAGTTCTTC.